This T cell receptor (beta chain) was obtained from a study of PD-1 blockade in classical Hodgkin lymphoma. General study points: The authors have not defined what causes the repertoire differences, possibly disease activity or prior therapy. Relative to healthy donors, newly diagnosed patients reportedly had lower baseline TCR diversity, which was reported as lower still in relapsed/refractory patients.

Libraries were prepared by immunoSEQ multiplex PCR; TCRdb keeps only in-frame clonotypes and omits some of them. The sample holds 43,000 or so clones, about 77% seen once. V was clipped by 2 bases and J by 4 bases, with 3 bases between them. The CDR3 covers 13 residues. The germline CDR1 and CDR2 sequences are SGHTA and FQGNSA. Time point defined: cycle 4 day 1 (C4D1), after more than 5 weeks of nivolumab. All the patients suffered relapse after autologous stem cell transplantation, and brentuximab vedotin exposure differed. With regard to this clone: Its cognate antigen is unknown.

Specimen: peripheral blood mononuclear cells (PBMCs), collected before the fourth cycle of nivolumab. The receptor comes from a human donor with classical Hodgkin lymphoma. The rearrangement uses TRBV7-2 and TRBJ2-6; D is uncertain. CDR3 in amino acids: CASSLPGANVLTF. The CDR3 DNA is TGTGCCAGCAGCTTACCGGGGGCCAACGTCCTGACTTTC. Full variable domain (outside the CDR3, taken from reference TRBV7-2 and TRBJ2-6): GAGVSQSPSNKVTEKGKDVELRCDPISGHTALYWYRQSLGQGLEFLIYFQGNSAPDKSGLPSDRFSAERTGGSVSTLTIQRTQQEDSAVYLCASSLPGANVLTFGAGSRLTVL.